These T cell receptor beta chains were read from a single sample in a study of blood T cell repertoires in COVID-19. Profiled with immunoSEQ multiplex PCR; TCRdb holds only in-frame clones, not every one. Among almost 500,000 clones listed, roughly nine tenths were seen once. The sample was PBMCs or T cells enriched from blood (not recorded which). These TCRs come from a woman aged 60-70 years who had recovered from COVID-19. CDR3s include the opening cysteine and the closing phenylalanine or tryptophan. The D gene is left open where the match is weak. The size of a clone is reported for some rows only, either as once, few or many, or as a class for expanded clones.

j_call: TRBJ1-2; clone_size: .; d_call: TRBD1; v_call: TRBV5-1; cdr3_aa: CASSPGTGANGYTF; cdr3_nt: TGCGCCAGCAGCCCAGGGACAGGGGCCAATGGCTACACCTTC
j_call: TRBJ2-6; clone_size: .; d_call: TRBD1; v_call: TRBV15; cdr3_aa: CATSRVTGAGANVLTF; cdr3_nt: TGTGCCACCAGCAGAGTGACAGGGGCCGGGGCCAACGTCCTGACTTTC
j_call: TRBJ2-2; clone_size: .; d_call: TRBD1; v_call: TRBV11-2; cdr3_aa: CASSYGQGALAGELFF; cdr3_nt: TGTGCCAGCAGTTATGGACAGGGGGCCCTTGCCGGGGAGCTGTTTTTT
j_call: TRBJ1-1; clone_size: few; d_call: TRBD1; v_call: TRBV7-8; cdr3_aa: CASSYPRDRGVDTEAFF; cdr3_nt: TGTGCCAGCAGCTATCCTCGGGACAGGGGCGTGGACACTGAAGCTTTCTTT
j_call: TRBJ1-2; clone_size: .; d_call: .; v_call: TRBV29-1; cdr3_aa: CSVEAGEGHYGYTF; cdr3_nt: TGCAGCGTTGAAGCAGGGGAGGGCCACTATGGCTACACCTTC
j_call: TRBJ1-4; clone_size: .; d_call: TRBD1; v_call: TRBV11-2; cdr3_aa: CASSSNRGSEKLFF; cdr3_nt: TGTGCCAGCAGCTCGAACAGGGGGAGCGAAAAACTGTTTTTT
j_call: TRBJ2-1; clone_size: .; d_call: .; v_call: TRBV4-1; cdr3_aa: CASSQENSPNEQFF; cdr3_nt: TGCGCCAGCAGCCAAGAGAACAGCCCCAATGAGCAGTTCTTC
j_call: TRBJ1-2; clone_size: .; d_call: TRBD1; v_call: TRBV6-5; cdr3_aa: CASKDRNYGYTF; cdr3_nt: TGTGCCAGTAAGGACAGGAACTATGGCTACACCTTC
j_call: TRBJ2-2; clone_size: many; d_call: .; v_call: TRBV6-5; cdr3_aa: CASTRGGTGELFF; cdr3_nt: TGTGCCAGCACCAGGGGCGGCACCGGGGAGCTGTTTTTT
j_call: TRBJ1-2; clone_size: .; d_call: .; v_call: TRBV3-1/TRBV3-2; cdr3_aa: CASSQAGAGSYGYTF; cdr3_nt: TGTGCCAGCAGCCAAGCCGGCGCAGGGTCCTATGGCTACACCTTC
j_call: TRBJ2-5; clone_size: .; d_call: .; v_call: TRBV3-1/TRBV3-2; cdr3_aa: CASSPQWGSGGRQETQYF; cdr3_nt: TGTGCCAGCAGCCCACAATGGGGTAGTGGAGGCCGCCAAGAGACCCAGTACTTC
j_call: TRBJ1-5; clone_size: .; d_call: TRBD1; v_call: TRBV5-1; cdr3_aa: CASSPSGQGSGQPQHF; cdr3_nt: TGCGCCAGCAGCCCATCGGGACAGGGCTCGGGTCAGCCCCAGCATTTT
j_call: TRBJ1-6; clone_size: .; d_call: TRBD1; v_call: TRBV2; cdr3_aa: CASRGDSEPPLHF; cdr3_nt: TGTGCCAGCAGAGGGGACAGCGAGCCACCCCTCCACTTT
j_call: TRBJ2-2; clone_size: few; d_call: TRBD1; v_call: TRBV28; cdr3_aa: CASYDRQGMGGELFF; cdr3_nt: TGTGCCAGCTATGACCGACAGGGGATGGGCGGGGAGCTGTTTTTT
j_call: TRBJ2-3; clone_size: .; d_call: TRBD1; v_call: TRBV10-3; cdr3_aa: CATGGGQGVDTQYF; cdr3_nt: TGTGCCACCGGGGGGGGACAGGGGGTGGATACGCAGTATTTT
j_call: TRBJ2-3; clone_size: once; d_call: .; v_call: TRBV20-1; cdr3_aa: CMTALGDTQYF; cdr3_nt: TGCATGACTGCGCTGGGAGATACGCAGTATTTT
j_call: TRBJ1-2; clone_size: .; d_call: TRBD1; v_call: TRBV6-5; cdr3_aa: CASSPGGYGYTF; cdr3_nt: TGTGCCAGCAGTCCAGGGGGCTATGGCTACACCTTC
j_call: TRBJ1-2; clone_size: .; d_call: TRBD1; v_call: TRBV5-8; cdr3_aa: CASSFDRGQAYGYTF; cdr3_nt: TGTGCCAGCAGCTTCGACAGGGGGCAGGCATATGGCTACACCTTC
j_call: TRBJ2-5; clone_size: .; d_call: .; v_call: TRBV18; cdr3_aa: CASSPSVAETQYF; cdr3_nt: TGTGCCAGCTCACCTTCCGTAGCTGAGACCCAGTACTTC
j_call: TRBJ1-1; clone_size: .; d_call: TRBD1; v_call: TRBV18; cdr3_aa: CASSRTGTGNTEAFF; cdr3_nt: TGTGCCAGCTCACGAACAGGGACAGGGAACACTGAAGCTTTCTTT
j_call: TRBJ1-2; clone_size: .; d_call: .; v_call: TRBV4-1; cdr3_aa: CASSQGWGFHYGYTF; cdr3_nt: TGCGCCAGCAGCCAAGGGTGGGGCTTTCACTATGGCTACACCTTC
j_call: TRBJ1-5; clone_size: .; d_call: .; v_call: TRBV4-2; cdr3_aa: CASSQAGGPQPQHF; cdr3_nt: TGTGCCAGCAGCCAAGCCGGGGGACCTCAGCCCCAGCATTTT
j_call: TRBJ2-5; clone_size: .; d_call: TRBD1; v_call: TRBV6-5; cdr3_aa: CASRTGGGETQYF; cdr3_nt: TGTGCCAGTCGGACAGGGGGCGGGGAGACCCAGTACTTC
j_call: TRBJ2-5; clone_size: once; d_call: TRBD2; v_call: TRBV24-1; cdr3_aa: CATSDGGGSETQYF; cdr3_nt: TGTGCCACCAGTGATGGCGGGGGATCCGAGACCCAGTACTTC
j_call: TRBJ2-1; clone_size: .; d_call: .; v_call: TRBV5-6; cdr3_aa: CASSLGRRVYNEQFF; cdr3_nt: TGTGCCAGCAGCTTAGGAAGGAGGGTCTACAATGAGCAGTTCTTC
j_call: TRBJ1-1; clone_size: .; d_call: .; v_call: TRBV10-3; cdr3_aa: CAISESSTLNTEAFF; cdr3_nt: TGTGCCATCAGTGAGTCGTCGACTCTAAACACTGAAGCTTTCTTT
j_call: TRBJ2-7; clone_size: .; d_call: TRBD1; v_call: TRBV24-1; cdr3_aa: CATSDRDSYLYEQYF; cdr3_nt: TGTGCCACCAGTGATAGGGACAGCTACCTCTACGAGCAGTACTTC
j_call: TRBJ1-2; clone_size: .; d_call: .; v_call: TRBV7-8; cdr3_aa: CASSLSRVEDGYTF; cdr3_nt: TGTGCCAGCAGCTTGTCCAGGGTTGAAGATGGCTACACCTTC
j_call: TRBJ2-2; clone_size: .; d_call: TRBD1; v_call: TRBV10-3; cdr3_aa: CAIRTTGGSPGELFF; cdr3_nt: TGTGCCATCAGGACGACAGGGGGTTCCCCCGGGGAGCTGTTTTTT
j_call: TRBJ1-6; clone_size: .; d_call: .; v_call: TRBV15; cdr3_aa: CATSREDTPRTPLHF; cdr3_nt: TGTGCCACCAGCAGAGAAGACACCCCCAGAACACCCCTCCACTTT
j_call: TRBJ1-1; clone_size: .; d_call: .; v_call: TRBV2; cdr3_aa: CASSDRQGGNTEAFF; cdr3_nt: TGTGCCAGCAGTGACCGGCAGGGAGGGAACACTGAAGCTTTCTTT
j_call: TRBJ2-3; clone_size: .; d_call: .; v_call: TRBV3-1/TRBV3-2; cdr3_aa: CASSQAFIFTSTDTQYF; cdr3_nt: TGTGCCAGCAGCCAAGCCTTCATCTTTACTAGCACAGATACGCAGTATTTT
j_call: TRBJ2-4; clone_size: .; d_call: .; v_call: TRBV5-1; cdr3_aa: CASSSRDGRNIQYF; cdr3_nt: TGCGCCAGCAGCAGCCGGGACGGGAGAAACATTCAGTACTTC
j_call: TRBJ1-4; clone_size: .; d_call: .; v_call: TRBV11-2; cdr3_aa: CASSPLGEGATNEKLFF; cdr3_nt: TGTGCCAGCAGCCCCCTCGGGGAGGGGGCAACTAATGAAAAACTGTTTTTT
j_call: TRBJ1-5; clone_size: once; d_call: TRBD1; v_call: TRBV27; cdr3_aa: CASRWTGGNQPQHF; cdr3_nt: TGTGCCAGCAGATGGACAGGCGGCAATCAGCCCCAGCATTTT
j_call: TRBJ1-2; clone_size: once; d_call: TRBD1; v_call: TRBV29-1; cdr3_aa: CSVAGTASNYGYTF; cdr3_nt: TGCAGCGTAGCAGGGACAGCCTCTAACTATGGCTACACCTTC
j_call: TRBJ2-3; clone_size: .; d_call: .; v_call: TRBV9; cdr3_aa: CASSVVSGQYF; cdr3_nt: TGTGCCAGCAGCGTAGTATCCGGGCAGTATTTT
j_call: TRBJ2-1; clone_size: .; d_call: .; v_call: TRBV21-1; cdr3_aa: CASSTLTGAHNEQFF; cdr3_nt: TGTGCCAGCAGCACCCTGACAGGGGCGCACAATGAGCAGTTCTTC
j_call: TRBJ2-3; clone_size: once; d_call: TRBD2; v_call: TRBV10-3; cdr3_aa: CATWGYEEVAGEDTQYF; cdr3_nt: TGTGCCACCTGGGGGTATGAGGAGGTAGCGGGGGAAGATACGCAGTATTTT
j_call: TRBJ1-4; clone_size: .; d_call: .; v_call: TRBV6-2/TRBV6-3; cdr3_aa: CASSYPAGWVEKLFF; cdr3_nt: TGTGCCAGCAGTTACCCCGCAGGATGGGTTGAAAAACTGTTTTTT
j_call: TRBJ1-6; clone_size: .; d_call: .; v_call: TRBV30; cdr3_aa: CAWSTFGQYNSPLHF; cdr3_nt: TGTGCCTGGAGTACCTTCGGACAGTATAATTCACCCCTCCACTTT
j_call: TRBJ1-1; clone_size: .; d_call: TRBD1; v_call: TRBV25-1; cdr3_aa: CASKDRVEAFF; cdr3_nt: TGTGCCAGCAAAGACAGGGTTGAAGCTTTCTTT